This T cell receptor (beta chain) is from a study of CD8+ T cells in alopecia areata. Regarding the study as a whole: Normal skin's resident alphabeta T cells are sequenced alongside lesional scalp T cells.

Both CD4+ and CD8+ T cells were separated by sorting PBMCs. In the case of this clone: As yet, its antigen is unknown. The junction departs from germline at one end; a sequencing error may be responsible.

CDR1 is SNHLY and CDR2 is FYNNEI in the germline V gene. The length of the CDR3 is 12 residues. cDNA prepared by RNA extraction and subsequent reverse transcription served as the template for sequencing. Assay used: immunoSEQ multiplex PCR; TCRdb lists only in-frame clones, some missing. The data show about 110,000 clones, 45% to 70% seen once. This TCR derives from a human donor in good health. The chain is built from TRBV2 and TRBJ2-7; TRBD2 is a possible D gene (5 bases). The specimen sequenced was CD8+ T cells sorted from blood. CDR3 DNA: TGTGCCAGCGGGAGACTCTCCGACGAGCAGTACTTC. It is translated as CASGRLSDEQYF.